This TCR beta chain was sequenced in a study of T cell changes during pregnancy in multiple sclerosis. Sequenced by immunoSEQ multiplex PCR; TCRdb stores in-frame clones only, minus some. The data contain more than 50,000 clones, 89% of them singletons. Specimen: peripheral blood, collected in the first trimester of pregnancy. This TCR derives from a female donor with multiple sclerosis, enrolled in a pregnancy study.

The CDR3 bases are TGCGCCAGCAGCTTGTCCGGGGGGAACACTGAAGCTTTCTTT. It codes for CASSLSGGNTEAFF. The chain employs TRBV5-1 and TRBJ1-1; tentative D call: TRBD1 (5 bases). CDR3 length: 14 residues. Trimming stripped 1 base from V and 1 base from J, with 8 bases between. Germline assignment: CDR1 SGHRS and CDR2 YFSETQ.